The present T cell receptor beta chain was sequenced within a study of regulatory T cells in long-lasting Graves disease. Documented time point: newly diagnosed GD, antithyroid drugs for less than 3 months. RNA from PBMCs was the source of the TCR library. In its sample, this clonotype was seen a few times. To make TCR beta libraries, researchers used iRepertoire HTBI primers and Arm-PCR of CDR3 regions. One entry per CDR3 protein, called by TCRdb with MiXCR from the multiplex PCR reads. The table has approximately 560,000 distinct CDR3 sequences, 15% to 20% seen once. The same specimen was also included in a second study, on T cells in Graves' hyperthyroidism and ophthalmopathy.

Sequences were derived from peripheral blood mononuclear cells (PBMCs), sampled at new diagnosis, from a patient treated with antithyroid drugs. This receptor was identified in a man between 18 and 29 years old with Graves disease.

CDR3 in DNA: TGCGCCAGCAGCTCACTAGGGGTAGGGGACGAGCAGTACTTC. It yields the protein CASSSLGVGDEQYF. The chain couples TRBV5-1 to TRBJ2-7; tentatively, D is TRBD1 or TRBD2 (5 bases each). CDR3 length: 14 residues. Trimming pared 3 bases from V and 5 bases from J, leaving 15 bases between. Per germline, CDR1 SGHRS and CDR2 YFSETQ.